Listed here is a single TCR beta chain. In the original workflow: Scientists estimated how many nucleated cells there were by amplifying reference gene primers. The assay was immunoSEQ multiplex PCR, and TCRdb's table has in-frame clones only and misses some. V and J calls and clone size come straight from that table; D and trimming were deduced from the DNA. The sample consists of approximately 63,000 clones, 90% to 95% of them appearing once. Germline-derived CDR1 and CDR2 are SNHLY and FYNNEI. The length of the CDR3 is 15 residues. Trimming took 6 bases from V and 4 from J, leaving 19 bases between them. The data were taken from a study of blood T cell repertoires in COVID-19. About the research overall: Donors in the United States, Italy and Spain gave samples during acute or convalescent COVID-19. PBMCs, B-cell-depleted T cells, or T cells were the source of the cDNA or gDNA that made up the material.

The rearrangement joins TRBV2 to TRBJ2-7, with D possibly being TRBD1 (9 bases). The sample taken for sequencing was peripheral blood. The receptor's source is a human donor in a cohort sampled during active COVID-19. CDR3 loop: CASSLAGQGAYEQYF. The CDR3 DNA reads TGTGCCAGCAGCTTAGCGGGACAGGGCGCGTACGAGCAGTACTTC.